The 23 T cell receptor beta chains below come from one sample, sequenced in a study of blood T cells in healthy people across ages. Combining a sample-barcoded 5' primer with a J-beta primer mix, a second PCR ran for roughly 6 to 11 cycles. TCRdb processed the 5' RACE reads anew with MiXCR; each CDR3 protein has one entry. The table lists hundreds of thousands of distinct CDR3 sequences, roughly 20% of them singletons. The sequenced sample was blood. The receptor source for this set is a man between 65 and 79 years old in good health.

This clonotype has ten or more counts. The chain combines TRBV20-1 with TRBJ2-5; D remains unclear. The V end was cut by 6 bases, the J end by 4 bases, with 9 bases between. The CDR3 has 11 amino acids. Germline V gene sequence: CDR1 DFQATT, CDR2 SNEGSKA (reference sequence). CDR3 residues: CSASWGETQYF. The CDR3 nucleotides read TGCAGTGCCAGTTGGGGAGAGACCCAGTACTTC.

The rearrangement uses TRBV5-1 and TRBJ2-3; 11 nucleotides align to TRBD1. The CDR3 loop spans 16 amino acids. From germline, CDR1 is SGHRS and CDR2 YFSETQ. J gave up 4 bases and V 3 bases, and 7 bases lay outside the gene matches. The CDR3 protein is CASSSTGQGGADTQYF. Written as DNA, the CDR3 is TGCGCCAGCAGCTCCACGGGACAGGGGGGAGCAGATACGCAGTATTTT.

The sample holds a few counts of this clonotype. The chain couples TRBV19 to TRBJ2-3; TRBD2 agrees at 14 bases. The CDR3 length is 17 residues. The germline V gene encodes CDR1 LNHDA and CDR2 SQIVND (reference sequence). J gave up 6 bases and V 3 bases, and 8 bases lay outside the gene matches. CDR3 residues: CASSMDPGLAGADTQYF. The CDR3 DNA reads as TGTGCCAGTAGTATGGACCCGGGACTAGCGGGAGCGGATACGCAGTATTTT.

This clonotype was seen only a few times. This chain connects TRBV7-9 to TRBJ2-3; weak D call: TRBD2 (6 bases). CDR3 length equals 15 residues. V lost 1 base and J lost 6, with 14 bases in between. Germline values: CDR1 SEHNR, CDR2 FQNEAQ (reference sequence). The CDR3 bases are TGTGCCAGCAGCTTAGATCGGGGGATGTCGGATACGCAGTATTTT. Translated, it gives CASSLDRGMSDTQYF.

This chain uses TRBV29-1 with TRBJ2-5; 8 bases agree with TRBD2. In germline, CDR1 is SQVTM, CDR2 ANQGSEA. CDR3 length: 13 residues. The V and J ends lost 8 bases and 4 bases, in that order; junction bases with no gene match: 9. The chain's CDR3 is CSWSGSRGETQYF. CDR3 in DNA: TGCAGCTGGAGCGGGAGTCGGGGAGAGACCCAGTACTTC.

There are a few counts of this clonotype. V usage is TRBV7-9 and J usage is TRBJ2-1; D is possibly TRBD1 (6 bases). Germline CDR1 and CDR2: SEHNR and FQNEAQ (reference sequence). The CDR3 is 15 amino acids. Trimming left V 5 bases short and J 7 bases short, with 18 bases between. DNA of the CDR3: TGTGCCAGCAGCCCTTCGTACCGAGGGGGTAATGAGCAGTTCTTC. This encodes CASSPSYRGGNEQFF.

The chain links TRBV5-1 to TRBJ1-4; TRBD1 matches 10 bases. The CDR3 runs 17 residues. J lost 7 bases, V lost 4 bases, and 13 bases had no gene match. From germline, CDR1 is SGHRS and CDR2 YFSETQ. CDR3 DNA: TGCGCCAGCAGCCTGGACCCCAGACAGGGGGCCATTGAAAAACTGTTTTTT. Protein product: CASSLDPRQGAIEKLFF.

Only a few counts were recorded for this clonotype. J is TRBJ2-2 and V is TRBV5-1, with D unresolved. The CDR3 has 14 amino acids. From germline, CDR1 is SGHRS and CDR2 YFSETQ. Between the trimmed V and J ends, which lost 8 bases and 0 bases, there was a span of 11 bases. CDR3 protein: CASQDPSNTGELFF. Here the CDR3 DNA reads TGCGCCAGTCAGGACCCCTCGAACACCGGGGAGCTGTTTTTT.

This clonotype was found a few times. V gene TRBV29-1 combines with J gene TRBJ2-1; D ambiguous. Matching the DNA end better, TRBJ2-7 makes the J call doubtful. Germline V lookup: CDR1 SQVTM, CDR2 ANQGSEA. CDR3 length: 12 residues. CDR3 sequence: CSVEVGPYEQYF. The CDR3 DNA sequence: TGCAGCGTTGAAGTTGGACCCTACGAGCAGTACTTC.

The chain is built from TRBV20-1 and TRBJ1-2; 12 bases match TRBD1. The CDR3 spans 15 residues. Germline V gives CDR1 DFQATT, CDR2 SNEGSKA (reference sequence). V shed 6 bases, J shed 2 bases, and the junction held 7 bases outside the gene matches. This CDR3 reads CSAWGDRGPNYGYTF. The CDR3 DNA sequence: TGCAGTGCCTGGGGGGACAGGGGGCCGAACTATGGCTACACCTTC.

The gene calls are TRBV11-3 and TRBJ2-3, with D perhaps TRBD2 (6 bases). Germline CDR1 SGHNT, CDR2 YENEEA. The germline V and J ends were trimmed by 5 bases and 7 bases, with 16 bases remaining between them. This CDR3 is built from 14 residues. The CDR3 bases are TGTGCCAGCAGCCCGAACGGGAGCCATAATACGCAGTATTTT. Translating it yields CASSPNGSHNTQYF.

This clonotype was counted at least ten times. V usage is TRBV7-9 and J usage is TRBJ2-5, with 9 bases lining up with TRBD2. The J call may be incorrect, as the DNA end agrees better with TRBJ2-7. CDR3 length: 15 amino acids. Germline CDR1 and CDR2: SEHNR and FQNEAQ (reference sequence). CDR3 DNA sequence: TGTGCCAGCAGCTCACGGACTAGCGACTACTACGAGCAGTACTTC. Encoded protein: CASSSRTSDYYEQYF.

This chain uses TRBV5-1 with TRBJ2-5, with D tentatively TRBD1 or TRBD2 (5 bases each). The J call may be mistaken, given a closer DNA end match to TRBJ2-1. Germline V lookup: CDR1 SGHRS, CDR2 YFSETQ. The CDR3 covers 15 residues. The CDR3 region is CASSLVPGPYNEQFF. CDR3 in DNA: TGCGCCAGCAGCTTGGTTCCGGGACCCTACAATGAGCAGTTCTTC.

As to this clonotype: Possible read error: a much larger clone is one base away. The chain uses TRBV12-3 or TRBV12-4 and TRBJ2-3; 8 bases map to TRBD2. The CDR3 covers 14 residues. V shed 7 bases, J shed 2 bases, and the junction held 5 bases outside the gene matches. The CDR3 loop reads CASTLGLDTDTQYF. CDR3 sequence (DNA): TGTGCCAGCACCCTGGGACTAGACACAGATACGCAGTATTTT.

This clonotype was picked up a small number of times. The chain is built from TRBV20-1 and TRBJ2-7; D remains unclear. Germline values: CDR1 DFQATT, CDR2 SNEGSKA (reference sequence). Trimming took 6 bases from V and 3 from J, leaving 9 bases between them. There are 11 residues in the CDR3. This CDR3 is CSAPTLYEQYF. The CDR3 bases are TGCAGTGCCCCCACGCTCTACGAGCAGTACTTC.

V is TRBV27 and J is TRBJ1-4, with 9 bases that match TRBD1. V was clipped by 3 bases and J by 12 bases; unmatched bases: 8. Germline CDR1 is MNHEY and CDR2 is SMNVEV (reference sequence). This CDR3 comprises 14 residues. CDR3: CASSFLGQGSELFF. The CDR3 DNA is TGTGCCAGCAGTTTTTTGGGACAGGGTTCAGAACTGTTTTTT.

The table lists this clonotype with a few counts. The chain is built from TRBV5-1 and TRBJ2-1; D is unclear. The CDR3 loop spans 15 amino acids. V was pared by 4 bases and J by 0 bases, with 11 bases between. Germline assignment: CDR1 SGHRS and CDR2 YFSETQ. The CDR3 reads CASSPLQSSYNEQFF. The CDR3 DNA is TGCGCCAGCAGCCCGCTACAGAGCTCCTACAATGAGCAGTTCTTC. Filled out from reference TRBV5-1 and TRBJ2-1, the complete variable domain reads KAGVTQTPRYLIKTRGQQVTLSCSPISGHRSVSWYQQTPGQGLQFLFEYFSETQRNKGNFPGRFSGRQFSNSRSEMNVSTLELGDSALYLCASSPLQSSYNEQFFGPGTRLTVL.

The chain employs TRBV29-1 and TRBJ2-5, with 7 bases that match TRBD2. CDR1 and CDR2 (germline): SQVTM, ANQGSEA. This CDR3 is 13 amino acids long. The CDR3 DNA follows: TGCAGTGGGGGGGGAGGACTCCAAGAGACCCAGTACTTC. Protein sequence: CSGGGGLQETQYF.

V and J are TRBV20-1 and TRBJ1-6; tentatively, D is TRBD1 (5 bases). This CDR3 comprises 16 residues. The germline CDR1 and CDR2 sequences are DFQATT and SNEGSKA (reference sequence). V dropped 4 bases and J dropped 0 bases, with 13 bases sitting between them. DNA for the CDR3: TGCAGTGCTACTAGGGACGTCCGCTCCTATAATTCACCCCTCCACTTT. The encoded protein is CSATRDVRSYNSPLHF.

J is TRBJ2-1 and V is TRBV20-1; D is perhaps TRBD2 (5 bases). Germline CDR1 and CDR2: DFQATT and SNEGSKA (reference sequence). The CDR3 has 14 residues. V lost 3 bases and J lost 2, with 11 bases in between. As DNA, the CDR3 is TGCAGTGCTAGGTTACTAGGCCCCTACAATGAGCAGTTCTTC. This encodes CSARLLGPYNEQFF.

This clonotype has only a few counts. J is TRBJ2-5 and V is TRBV5-1, with D maybe TRBD2 (6 bases). Germline CDR1 is SGHRS and CDR2 is YFSETQ. The CDR3 is 14 amino acids. V shed 7 bases and J shed 5 bases, with 18 bases lying between them. The CDR3 reads CASGSGVPQETQYF. The CDR3 DNA reads as TGCGCCAGCGGCTCGGGAGTCCCCCAGGAGACCCAGTACTTC.

A few counts support this clonotype. The junction departs from the called germline gene at one end, perhaps through a read error. The chain combines TRBV7-9 with TRBJ2-5; D remains ambiguous. This CDR3 has 14 amino acids. The germline gives CDR1 SEHNR, CDR2 FQNEAQ (reference sequence). DNA for the CDR3: TGTGCCAGCAGCTTAGTTGGCAGCCAAGAGGCCCAGTACTTC. It specifies CASSLVGSQEAQYF. The full variable domain, completed using reference TRBV7-9 and TRBJ2-5, is DTGVSQNPRHKITKRGQNVTFRCDPISEHNRLYWYRQTLGQGPEFLTYFQNEAQLEKSRLLSDRFSAERPKGSFSTLEIQRTEQGDSAMYLCASSLVGSQEAQYFGPGTRLLVL.

This clonotype was picked up many times. V gene TRBV24-1 combines with J gene TRBJ2-2; 7 positions agree with TRBD1. The trim removed 2 bases at V and 4 bases at J, leaving 6 bases unmatched. The V gene's germline CDR1 is KGHDR and CDR2 SFDVKD. CDR3 length: 16 residues. CDR3 DNA: TGTGCCACCAGTGATTCCGACAGGGCCCTCACCGGGGAGCTGTTTTTT. Encoded protein: CATSDSDRALTGELFF.